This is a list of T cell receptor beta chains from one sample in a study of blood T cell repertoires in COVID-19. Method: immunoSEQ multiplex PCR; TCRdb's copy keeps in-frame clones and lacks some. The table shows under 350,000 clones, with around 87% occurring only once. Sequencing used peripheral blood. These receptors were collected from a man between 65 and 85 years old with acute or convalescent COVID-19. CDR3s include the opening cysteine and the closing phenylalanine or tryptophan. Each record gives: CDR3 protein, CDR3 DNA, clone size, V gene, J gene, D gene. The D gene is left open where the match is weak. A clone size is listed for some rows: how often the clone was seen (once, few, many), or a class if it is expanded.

cdr3_aa: CASSLAPEFDRDVYGYTF; cdr3_nt: TGTGCCAGCAGCTTAGCCCCCGAATTCGACAGGGACGTCTATGGCTACACCTTC; clone_size: NA; v_call: TRBV7-6; j_call: TRBJ1-2; d_call: TRBD1
cdr3_aa: CASSLWGLAGNTDTQYF; cdr3_nt: TGTGCCAGCAGCTTATGGGGGCTAGCGGGAAATACAGATACGCAGTATTTT; clone_size: NA; v_call: TRBV7-2; j_call: TRBJ2-3; d_call: TRBD2
cdr3_aa: CASSLSLVPGGEQYF; cdr3_nt: TGTGCCAGCAGCTTGAGTTTGGTTCCGGGTGGGGAGCAGTACTTC; clone_size: once; v_call: TRBV5-4; j_call: TRBJ2-7; d_call: NA
cdr3_aa: CASSYRRRGYEQYF; cdr3_nt: TGTGCCAGCAGTTACCGCAGGAGGGGCTACGAGCAGTACTTC; clone_size: NA; v_call: TRBV6-5; j_call: TRBJ2-7; d_call: NA
cdr3_aa: CASSYDRPGKAFF; cdr3_nt: TGTGCCAGCAGTTACGACAGGCCAGGGAAAGCTTTCTTT; clone_size: NA; v_call: TRBV6-5; j_call: TRBJ1-1; d_call: NA
cdr3_aa: CASSLTSGLPETQYF; cdr3_nt: TGTGCCAGCAGCTTGACTAGCGGCCTCCCAGAGACCCAGTACTTC; clone_size: NA; v_call: TRBV11-3; j_call: TRBJ2-5; d_call: TRBD2
cdr3_aa: CASSPGQGAETQYF; cdr3_nt: TGTGCCAGCAGTCCTGGACAGGGCGCGGAGACCCAGTACTTC; clone_size: NA; v_call: TRBV6-5; j_call: TRBJ2-5; d_call: TRBD1
cdr3_aa: CASKEGAGETQYF; cdr3_nt: TGTGCCTCCAAAGAGGGGGCGGGAGAGACCCAGTACTTC; clone_size: NA; v_call: TRBV10-3; j_call: TRBJ2-5; d_call: TRBD1
cdr3_aa: CASSLREGETQYF; cdr3_nt: TGCGCCAGCAGCCTCCGGGAAGGAGAGACCCAGTACTTC; clone_size: NA; v_call: TRBV4-1; j_call: TRBJ2-5; d_call: NA
cdr3_aa: CASRDDRVGETQYF; cdr3_nt: TGTGCCAGCAGGGATGACAGGGTCGGAGAGACCCAGTACTTC; clone_size: NA; v_call: TRBV6-5; j_call: TRBJ2-5; d_call: TRBD1
cdr3_aa: CASSQVLVAGELFF; cdr3_nt: TGTGCCAGCAGCCAAGTTCTAGTGGCCGGGGAGCTGTTTTTT; clone_size: NA; v_call: TRBV3-1/TRBV3-2; j_call: TRBJ2-2; d_call: NA
cdr3_aa: CASSQVGGQGGTQYF; cdr3_nt: TGTGCCAGCAGCCAAGTTGGCGGACAGGGAGGGACCCAGTACTTC; clone_size: NA; v_call: TRBV16; j_call: TRBJ2-5; d_call: TRBD1
cdr3_aa: CASSWDRTISYEQYF; cdr3_nt: TGTGCCAGCAGCTGGGACAGGACAATCTCCTACGAGCAGTACTTC; clone_size: NA; v_call: TRBV5-6; j_call: TRBJ2-7; d_call: TRBD1
cdr3_aa: CASSEIGRGSPLHF; cdr3_nt: TGTGCCAGCAGTGAAATAGGTAGAGGTTCCCCCCTCCACTTT; clone_size: NA; v_call: TRBV2; j_call: TRBJ1-6; d_call: NA
cdr3_aa: CASSQDGQGRYGYTF; cdr3_nt: TGTGCCAGCAGCCAGGACGGACAGGGACGCTATGGCTACACCTTC; clone_size: NA; v_call: TRBV3-1/TRBV3-2; j_call: TRBJ1-2; d_call: TRBD1
cdr3_aa: CASSETLNYGYTF; cdr3_nt: TGTGCCAGCAGTGAGACACTTAACTATGGCTACACCTTC; clone_size: NA; v_call: TRBV12-3/TRBV12-4; j_call: TRBJ1-2; d_call: NA
cdr3_aa: CAWSFIGGEQYF; cdr3_nt: TGTGCCTGGAGTTTTATAGGGGGCGAGCAGTACTTC; clone_size: NA; v_call: TRBV30; j_call: TRBJ2-7; d_call: NA
cdr3_aa: CASSLATGGRTGELFF; cdr3_nt: TGCGCCAGCAGCTTGGCGACAGGAGGAAGGACCGGGGAGCTGTTTTTT; clone_size: few; v_call: TRBV5-1; j_call: TRBJ2-2; d_call: NA
cdr3_aa: CASSLSGGFITEAFF; cdr3_nt: TGTGCCAGCAGCTTATCGGGGGGCTTTATTACTGAAGCTTTCTTT; clone_size: NA; v_call: TRBV5-5; j_call: TRBJ1-1; d_call: NA
cdr3_aa: CAWREANTGELFF; cdr3_nt: TGTGCCTGGAGGGAGGCGAACACCGGGGAGCTGTTTTTT; clone_size: NA; v_call: TRBV30; j_call: TRBJ2-2; d_call: NA
cdr3_aa: CASSQGASGGASVIDTQYF; cdr3_nt: TGTGCCAGCAGCCAAGGGGCAAGCGGGGGGGCCTCGGTTATAGATACGCAGTATTTT; clone_size: NA; v_call: TRBV4-2; j_call: TRBJ2-3; d_call: TRBD2
cdr3_aa: CAISLAGTNYGYTF; cdr3_nt: TGTGCCATCAGTCTTGCCGGGACTAACTATGGCTACACCTTC; clone_size: NA; v_call: TRBV10-3; j_call: TRBJ1-2; d_call: NA
cdr3_aa: CASSQELAGVGYEQYF; cdr3_nt: TGCGCCAGCAGCCAAGAACTAGCGGGAGTGGGCTACGAGCAGTACTTC; clone_size: once; v_call: TRBV4-3; j_call: TRBJ2-7; d_call: TRBD2
cdr3_aa: CATGGMADGEQYF; cdr3_nt: TGTGCCACAGGGGGAATGGCAGATGGCGAGCAGTACTTC; clone_size: NA; v_call: TRBV10-3; j_call: TRBJ2-7; d_call: TRBD1
cdr3_aa: CASSRPGLAGAGANVLTF; cdr3_nt: TGTGCCAGCAGCCGTCCCGGACTAGCGGGAGCTGGGGCCAACGTCCTGACTTTC; clone_size: once; v_call: TRBV28; j_call: TRBJ2-6; d_call: TRBD2
cdr3_aa: CASSASGGGLAASYNEQFF; cdr3_nt: TGTGCCAGCAGCGCCTCGGGGGGGGGACTAGCGGCCTCCTACAATGAGCAGTTCTTC; clone_size: NA; v_call: TRBV11-2; j_call: TRBJ2-1; d_call: TRBD2
cdr3_aa: CASTTRGGTEAFF; cdr3_nt: TGTGCCAGTACCACCCGCGGAGGGACTGAAGCTTTCTTT; clone_size: NA; v_call: TRBV19; j_call: TRBJ1-1; d_call: NA
cdr3_aa: CASSRQEGNNEQFF; cdr3_nt: TGTGCCAGCAGCCGTCAAGAGGGCAACAATGAGCAGTTCTTC; clone_size: NA; v_call: TRBV7-2; j_call: TRBJ2-1; d_call: NA
cdr3_aa: CSVGRDLNSPLHF; cdr3_nt: TGCAGCGTTGGCCGGGATCTTAATTCACCCCTCCACTTT; clone_size: NA; v_call: TRBV29-1; j_call: TRBJ1-6; d_call: NA
cdr3_aa: CASAAETYEQYF; cdr3_nt: TGTGCCAGCGCGGCAGAGACCTACGAGCAGTACTTC; clone_size: NA; v_call: TRBV6-5; j_call: TRBJ2-7; d_call: NA
cdr3_aa: CASSFRGNRRHGYTF; cdr3_nt: TGTGCCAGCAGTTTTAGGGGTAACAGGCGCCATGGCTACACCTTC; clone_size: NA; v_call: TRBV28; j_call: TRBJ1-2; d_call: NA
cdr3_aa: CAVQGAGANEKLFF; cdr3_nt: TGTGCCGTACAGGGGGCCGGAGCCAATGAAAAACTGTTTTTT; clone_size: NA; v_call: TRBV6-5; j_call: TRBJ1-4; d_call: TRBD1